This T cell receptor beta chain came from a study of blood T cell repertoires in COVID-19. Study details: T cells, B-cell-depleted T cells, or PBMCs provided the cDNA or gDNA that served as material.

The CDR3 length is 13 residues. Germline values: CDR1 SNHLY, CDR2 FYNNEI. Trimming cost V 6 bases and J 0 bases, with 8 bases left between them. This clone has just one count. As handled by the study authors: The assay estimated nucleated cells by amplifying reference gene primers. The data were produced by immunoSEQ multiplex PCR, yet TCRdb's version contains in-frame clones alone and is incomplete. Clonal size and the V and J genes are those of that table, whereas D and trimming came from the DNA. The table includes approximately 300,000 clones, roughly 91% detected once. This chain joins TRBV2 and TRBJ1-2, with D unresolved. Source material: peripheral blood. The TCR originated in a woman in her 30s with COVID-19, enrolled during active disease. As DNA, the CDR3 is TGTGCCAGCAGGTTGACATCTAACTATGGCTACACCTTC. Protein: CASRLTSNYGYTF.